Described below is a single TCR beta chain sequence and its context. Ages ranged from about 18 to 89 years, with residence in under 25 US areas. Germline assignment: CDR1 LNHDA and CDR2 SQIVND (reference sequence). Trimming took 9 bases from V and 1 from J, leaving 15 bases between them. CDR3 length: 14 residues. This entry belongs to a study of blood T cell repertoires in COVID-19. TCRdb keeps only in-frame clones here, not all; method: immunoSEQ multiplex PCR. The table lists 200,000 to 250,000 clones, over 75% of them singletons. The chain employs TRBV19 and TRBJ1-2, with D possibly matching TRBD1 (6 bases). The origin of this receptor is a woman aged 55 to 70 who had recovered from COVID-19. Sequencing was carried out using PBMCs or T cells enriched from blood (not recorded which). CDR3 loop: CASLGQQFNYGYTF. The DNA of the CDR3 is TGTGCCAGCCTCGGACAGCAGTTTAACTATGGCTACACCTTC.